The 30 T cell receptor beta chains in this list originate from one sample, sequenced in a study of human T cells and chemical hapten exposure. TCRdb itself ran the RACE reads through MiXCR, one entry per CDR3 protein. Among about 84,000 distinct CDR3 sequences listed, about 10% were seen once. Regarding time point: patch test 2, 6 weeks after DPC sensitization. The treatment was: therapeutic diphenylcyclopropenone sensitization with weekly scalp DPC. Sequencing used whole blood, obtained in connection with sensitization to the hapten diphenylcyclopropenone (DPC). The origin of the receptors is a woman in her 50s with alopecia areata. Some clones in this sample may be carry-over from other donors' samples.

This clonotype was seen at least ten times. The chain couples TRBV25-1 to TRBJ1-1; TRBD1 agrees at 7 bases. From germline, CDR1 is MGHDK and CDR2 SYGVNS. The CDR3 is made up of 13 amino acids. Unmatched junction bases numbered 10, after V lost 6 bases and J lost 9 bases. The CDR3 coding sequence is TGTGCCAGCAGGCTTGGACAGGTCGCACAAGCTTTCTTT. Encoded protein: CASRLGQVAQAFF. The entire variable domain, with the rest obtained from reference TRBV25-1 and TRBJ1-1, is as follows: EADIYQTPRYLVIGTGKKITLECSQTMGHDKMYWYQQDPGMELHLIHYSYGVNSTEKGDLSSESTVSRIRTEHFPLTLESARPSHTSQYLCASRLGQVAQAFFGQGTRLTVV.

This chain links TRBV7-2 with TRBJ2-5; D is perhaps TRBD1 (6 bases). The CDR3 covers 14 residues. Germline V gene lookup returns CDR1 SGHTA and CDR2 FQGNSA. V lost 5 bases to trimming and J lost 1 base, with 11 bases between them. CDR3 DNA: TGTGCCAGCAGCCTTACAGGGCTCCAAGAGACCCAGTACTTC. It encodes CASSLTGLQETQYF.

Many counts were recorded for this clonotype. The gene calls are TRBV29-1 and TRBJ1-5; D perhaps matches TRBD1 (6 bases). The CDR3 spans 12 residues. V was clipped by 4 bases and J by 3 bases, with 7 bases between them. CDR1 is SQVTM, CDR2 ANQGSEA, per germline. The CDR3 is CSVGQDNQPQHF. The CDR3 DNA follows: TGCAGCGTTGGACAGGACAATCAGCCCCAGCATTTT.

The rearrangement links TRBV6-5 to TRBJ1-1; a weak D match, TRBD1 (5 bases). The CDR3 totals 12 residues. Germline CDR1 MNHEY, CDR2 SVGAGI. Trimming took 8 bases from V and 4 from J, leaving 11 bases between them. The CDR3 sequence: CASWAGGTEAFF. The CDR3, as DNA: TGTGCCAGCTGGGCGGGGGGCACTGAAGCTTTCTTT.

This clonotype was seen repeatedly, ten times or more. The chain joins TRBV6-1 to TRBJ2-2; D might be TRBD1 (6 bases). This CDR3 is 15 amino acids long. With 7 bases removed from V and 2 bases from J, the gap between germline ends came to 14 bases. Germline V gene sequence: CDR1 MNHNS, CDR2 SASEGT. CDR3 DNA sequence: TGTGCCAGCACCCAAGGGGGAAAAAACACCGGGGAGCTGTTTTTT. This sequence encodes CASTQGGKNTGELFF.

This clonotype came up a few times. The junction and the germline gene differ at one end; a read error may be behind it. The chain is built from TRBV10-2 and TRBJ2-2; 8 bases are a match to TRBD2. Germline assignment: CDR1 WSHSY and CDR2 SAAADI. The CDR3 contains 16 residues. The CDR3 DNA reads as TGCGCCAGCATGGGAAGCTTACTAGCGGTCACCGGAGAGCTGTTTTTT. Translated, it gives CASMGSLLAVTGELFF.

The chain recombines TRBV12-3 or TRBV12-4 with TRBJ2-1; no reliable D call. V gave up 6 bases and J gave up 2 bases, with 17 bases separating them. The CDR3 is made up of 16 amino acids. The CDR3 here is CASSSPPRRAYNEQFF. In DNA, the CDR3 is TGTGCCAGCAGCTCCCCACCCCGTCGGGCCTACAATGAGCAGTTCTTC.

The rearrangement uses TRBV5-5 and TRBJ1-3; D perhaps matches TRBD1 (6 bases). CDR3 length: 16 residues. Looked up from germline, CDR1 is SGHKS and CDR2 is YYEKEE (reference sequence). Trimming shortened V by 4 bases and J by 1 base, and 15 bases separated the two germline ends. The chain's CDR3 is CASSLLDSLSGNTIYF. CDR3 sequence (DNA): TGTGCCAGCAGCCTTCTGGACAGTCTGTCTGGAAACACCATATATTTT.

This clonotype was recorded at least ten times. V usage is TRBV29-1 and J usage is TRBJ2-5; 9 bases agree with TRBD1. The CDR3 has 15 residues. Germline assignment: CDR1 SQVTM and CDR2 ANQGSEA. J lost 5 bases, V lost 2 bases, and 9 bases had no gene match. This CDR3 is CSVERTGTGLETQYF. The CDR3 region has the DNA TGCAGCGTTGAAAGGACCGGGACAGGGTTGGAGACCCAGTACTTC.

This clonotype was counted between two and nine times. The gene calls are TRBV20-1 and TRBJ1-4; perhaps TRBD1 as D (5 bases). The CDR3 spans 14 residues. Trimming left V 0 bases short and J 8 bases short, with 13 bases between. CDR1 and CDR2 (germline): DFQATT, SNEGSKA (reference sequence). CDR3 DNA sequence: TGCAGTGCTAGAGATCTCAGGGTAGGGGAAAAACTGTTTTTT. It specifies CSARDLRVGEKLFF.

A few counts support this clonotype. This chain joins TRBV20-1 and TRBJ2-2, with D unclear. The CDR3 is 12 residues long. Germline CDR1 is DFQATT and CDR2 is SNEGSKA (reference sequence). V was trimmed by 3 bases and J by 2 bases, leaving 4 bases between them. The CDR3: CSASVNTGELFF. The CDR3 coding sequence is TGCAGTGCTAGTGTTAACACCGGGGAGCTGTTTTTT.

This rearrangement joins TRBV5-1 to TRBJ2-7; TRBD1 aligns across 7 bases. The germline V gene has CDR1 SGHRS and CDR2 YFSETQ. This CDR3 is built from 16 residues. V shed 2 bases, J shed 0 bases, and the junction held 8 bases outside the gene matches. The chain's CDR3 is CASSFDGQASSYEQYF. Here the CDR3 DNA reads TGCGCCAGCAGCTTCGATGGACAGGCCAGCTCCTACGAGCAGTACTTC.

This clonotype was observed a few times. This chain joins TRBV5-1 and TRBJ2-7, with 9 bases fitting TRBD2. This CDR3 spans 16 amino acids. Losses at the gene ends were 2 bases for V and 3 bases for J; bases not matched to a gene: 9. Per germline, CDR1 SGHRS and CDR2 YFSETQ. The CDR3 DNA sequence: TGCGCCAGCAGCTTCGGGAGGCTAGCGGGACGCTACGAGCAGTACTTC. Translated: CASSFGRLAGRYEQYF.

This clonotype appeared many times. The chain uses TRBV30 and TRBJ2-1, with a weak D call TRBD2 (5 bases). V shed 0 bases and J shed 9 bases, with 18 bases lying between them. Germline CDR1 reads GTSNPN; CDR2 reads SVGIG (reference sequence). This CDR3 has 15 amino acids. In DNA form, the CDR3 reads TGTGCCTGGAGTGTCGGGGTTAGACGGACCGTTGAGCAGTTCTTC. This encodes CAWSVGVRRTVEQFF.

This clonotype showed up many times. The DNA for the CDR3 is TGTGCCAGCAGTCTAAGGACCGGCTCGGGTGAAGCTTTCTTT. Amino acid sequence: CASSLRTGSGEAFF. The chain combines TRBV6-1 with TRBJ1-1, with D unclear. The CDR3 has 14 residues. The germline gives CDR1 MNHNS, CDR2 SASEGT. V lost 5 bases and J lost 7, with 17 bases in between.

This clonotype was counted a few times. Here the CDR3 reads CASSLALTGGGEKLFF. The CDR3 DNA follows: TGTGCCAGCAGCTTAGCGTTGACAGGGGGAGGCGAAAAACTGTTTTTT. This sequence joins TRBV7-2 and TRBJ1-4; TRBD1 agrees at 9 bases. Germline CDR1 is SGHTA and CDR2 is FQGNSA. V lost 0 bases to trimming and J lost 8 bases; unmatched junction nucleotides: 7. CDR3 length: 16 residues.

This chain links TRBV27 with TRBJ2-7, with D uncertain. The CDR3 loop spans 12 amino acids. Trimming took 4 bases from V and 3 from J, leaving 7 bases between them. Germline lookup yields CDR1 MNHEY and CDR2 SMNVEV (reference sequence). The CDR3 nucleotides are TGTGCCAGCAGTTCGGCCCACTACGAGCAGTACTTC. Translated: CASSSAHYEQYF.

This clonotype occurred a few times. V and J are TRBV19 and TRBJ1-5, with D possibly TRBD1 on 6 matching bases. Per germline, CDR1 LNHDA and CDR2 SQIVND (reference sequence). Trimming shortened V by 3 bases and J by 11 bases, and 11 bases separated the two germline ends. CDR3 length: 12 amino acids. The CDR3 DNA is TGTGCCAGTAGTATTACAGGGACCTCCCAGCATTTT. It specifies CASSITGTSQHF. The variable domain in full, completed from reference TRBV19 and TRBJ1-5, reads DGGITQSPKYLFRKEGQNVTLSCEQNLNHDAMYWYRQDPGQGLRLIYYSQIVNDFQKGDIAEGYSVSREKKESFPLTVTSAQKNPTAFYLCASSITGTSQHFGDGTRLSIL.

In this sample, this clonotype turned up many times. This rearrangement joins TRBV6-5 to TRBJ1-1; possibly TRBD1 for D (5 bases). The CDR3 length is 13 residues. V dropped 7 bases and J dropped 4 bases, with 13 bases sitting between them. Germline values: CDR1 MNHEY, CDR2 SVGAGI. The CDR3 sequence is CASTRALGTEAFF. CDR3 sequence (DNA): TGTGCCAGCACCAGGGCATTGGGCACTGAAGCTTTCTTT.

This clonotype occurred a few times. This chain uses TRBV7-7 with TRBJ2-2; TRBD2 might be the D (5 bases). The V gene's germline CDR1 is SSHAT and CDR2 FNYEAQ (reference sequence). The CDR3 has 14 amino acids. Trimming removed 1 base at V and 6 bases at J, with 9 bases between. CDR3 sequence: CASSLVTNSGELFF. The CDR3 nucleotides read TGTGCCAGCAGCTTAGTGACTAATTCCGGGGAGCTGTTTTTT.

V gene TRBV20-1 combines with J gene TRBJ1-1, with D possibly TRBD1 on 6 matching bases. V gave up 2 bases and J gave up 0 bases, with 22 bases separating them. CDR1 is DFQATT and CDR2 is SNEGSKA in the germline V gene (reference sequence). The CDR3 has 18 amino acids. The CDR3 coding sequence is TGCAGTGCTAGACTAGACAGGTCGCGGGCCTTCGTGAACACTGAAGCTTTCTTT. Residues: CSARLDRSRAFVNTEAFF.

The rearrangement links TRBV6-5 to TRBJ2-1; D perhaps matches TRBD2 (6 bases). From germline, CDR1 is MNHEY and CDR2 SVGAGI. V was pared by 8 bases and J by 0 bases, with 14 bases between. This CDR3 is built from 15 residues. This CDR3 is CASWRVRSSYNEQFF. CDR3 bases: TGTGCCAGCTGGAGGGTCCGGAGCTCCTACAATGAGCAGTTCTTC.

This clonotype has at least ten counts. The chain joins TRBV3-1 to TRBJ1-2, with no clear D. The V and J ends lost 0 bases and 6 bases respectively, with 11 bases between them. The CDR3 spans 14 residues. Germline assignment: CDR1 LGHDT and CDR2 YNNKEL (reference sequence). CDR3 DNA sequence: TGTGCCAGCAGCCAAGATTCACTCGAGCATGGCTACACCTTC. This sequence encodes CASSQDSLEHGYTF.

The V call is TRBV30, the J call TRBJ1-1; D remains ambiguous. The CDR3 totals 13 residues. Germline CDR1 GTSNPN, CDR2 SVGIG (reference sequence). Trimming left V 2 bases short and J 3 bases short, with 10 bases between. The CDR3 nucleotides read TGTGCCTGGAGTCAGAAACAGCACACTGAAGCTTTCTTT. Translated: CAWSQKQHTEAFF.

The sample holds many counts of this clonotype. V usage is TRBV29-1 and J usage is TRBJ1-5; D is undetermined. This CDR3 has 12 amino acids. V lost 1 base and J lost 4, with 5 bases in between. Germline V gene sequence: CDR1 SQVTM, CDR2 ANQGSEA. CDR3 region: CSVEGPNQPQHF. In nucleotides, the CDR3 is TGCAGCGTTGAAGGGCCGAATCAGCCCCAGCATTTT.

This clonotype was recorded a few times. This chain connects TRBV6-1 to TRBJ1-1; 8 nucleotides match TRBD1. V was clipped by 7 bases and J by 1 base; unmatched bases: 8. This CDR3 is built from 15 residues. Germline V gives CDR1 MNHNS, CDR2 SASEGT. Written as DNA, the CDR3 is TGTGCCAGCACGACCGACAGGGGCAAGAACACTGAAGCTTTCTTT. This codes for CASTTDRGKNTEAFF.

The chain has TRBV4-1 and TRBJ2-5; 10 bases are a match to TRBD2. Losses at the gene ends were 3 bases for V and 2 bases for J; bases not matched to a gene: 6. Looked up from germline, CDR1 is MGHRA and CDR2 is YSYEKL. The CDR3 loop spans 16 amino acids. CDR3 loop: CASSQAPLAGQETQYF. CDR3 bases: TGCGCCAGCAGCCAGGCCCCACTAGCGGGGCAAGAGACCCAGTACTTC.

This clonotype was recorded many times. V and J are TRBV5-8 and TRBJ1-5, with D hard to call. The CDR3 contains 13 residues. Trimming removed 4 bases at V and 4 bases at J, with 9 bases between. Germline values: CDR1 SGHTS, CDR2 YDEGEE. CDR3 sequence: CASSRGRNQPQHF. The CDR3 DNA follows: TGTGCCAGCAGCAGAGGACGGAATCAGCCCCAGCATTTT.

The chain has TRBV2 and TRBJ1-3; maybe TRBD1 (5 bases). CDR1 and CDR2 (germline): SNHLY, FYNNEI. CDR3 length: 14 amino acids. V was pared by 8 bases and J by 9 bases, with 20 bases between. The DNA for the CDR3 is TGTGCCAGCTCTTTTGGGGCGGACGTGGGCACCATATATTTT. Protein product: CASSFGADVGTIYF.

This clonotype was detected only once. The CDR3 spells CSVGLGFANEKLFF. The CDR3 nucleotides are TGCAGCGTTGGCCTGGGCTTCGCTAATGAAAAACTGTTTTTT. This chain connects TRBV29-1 to TRBJ1-4, with D unclear. The germline CDR1 and CDR2 sequences are SQVTM and ANQGSEA. The CDR3 spans 14 residues. V lost 4 bases and J 3 bases, leaving 12 bases between the germline ends. The complete variable domain, with remaining parts taken from reference TRBV29-1 and TRBJ1-4, reads SAVISQKPSRDICQRGTSLTIQCQVDSQVTMMFWYRQQPGQSLTLIATANQGSEATYESGFVIDKFPISRPNLTFSTLTVSNMSPEDSSIYLCSVGLGFANEKLFFGSGTQLSVL.